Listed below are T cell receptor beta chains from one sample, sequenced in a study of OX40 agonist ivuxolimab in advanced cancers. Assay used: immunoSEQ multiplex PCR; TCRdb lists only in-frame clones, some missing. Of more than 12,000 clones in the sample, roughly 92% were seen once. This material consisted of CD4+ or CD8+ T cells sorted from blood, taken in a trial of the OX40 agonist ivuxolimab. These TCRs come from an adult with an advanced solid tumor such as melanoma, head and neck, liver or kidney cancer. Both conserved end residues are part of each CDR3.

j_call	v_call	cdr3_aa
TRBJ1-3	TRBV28	CASSITGSGNTIYF
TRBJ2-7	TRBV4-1	CASSQWEDRAYEQYF
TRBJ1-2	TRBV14	CASSEAFPWGYTF
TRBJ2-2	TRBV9	CASRGNTGELFF
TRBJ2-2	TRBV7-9	CASTYLTREPTGELFF
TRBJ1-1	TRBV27	CASSLGPGGGTEAFF
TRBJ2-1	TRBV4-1	CASSQDKYGASEQFF
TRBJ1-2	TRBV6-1	CASWDGGSYGYTF
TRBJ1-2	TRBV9	CASALDGSLANYGYTF
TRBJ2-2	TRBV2	CAASFQGSGELFF
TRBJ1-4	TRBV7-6	CASSLAAGLGEKLFF
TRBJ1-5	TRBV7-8	CASTPGGGNQPQHF
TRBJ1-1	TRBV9	CASSVEGGGGNMNTEAFF
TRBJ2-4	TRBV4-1	CASRDLAKNIQYF
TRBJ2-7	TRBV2	CASSDLGGRDEQYF
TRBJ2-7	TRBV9	CASSVATGSYEQYF
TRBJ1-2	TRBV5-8	CASSLKRHSANYGYTF
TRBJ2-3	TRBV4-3	CASSQEGLAGGADTQYF
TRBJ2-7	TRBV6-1	CASSENSGRGLAAQVYEQYF
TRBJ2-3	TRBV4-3	CASSQDWAGGTDTQYF
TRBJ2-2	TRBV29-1	CSGRQTGELFF
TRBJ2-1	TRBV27	CASSLSGRVLYNEQFF
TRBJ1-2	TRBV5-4	CASSFGANYGYTF
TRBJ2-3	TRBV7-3	CASSHGTSSTDTQYF
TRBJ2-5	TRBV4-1	CASSQDFRSQETQYF
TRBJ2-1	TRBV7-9	CASSLIGYSYNEQFF
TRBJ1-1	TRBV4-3	CASSQTLTGTNTEAFF
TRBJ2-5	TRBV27	CASSLQGGETQYF